Listed below are T cell receptor beta chains from one sample, sequenced in a study of blood T cell repertoires in COVID-19. Data came from immunoSEQ multiplex PCR; TCRdb stores just in-frame clones and leaves some out. The profile shows approximately 84,000 clones, just under 80% of them singletons. Material for sequencing was peripheral blood. The origin of the receptors is a human donor in a cohort sampled during active COVID-19. Both conserved end residues are part of each CDR3. The order of the fields is D gene, V gene, J gene, clone size, CDR3 protein, CDR3 DNA. D genes are given only for firm matches. Size values are once, few and many counts, or a class for expanded clones, and some rows have none.

NA	TRBV5-1	TRBJ2-2	NA	CASSPALGSTGELFF	TGCGCCAGCAGCCCCGCCTTGGGGAGCACCGGGGAGCTGTTTTTT
TRBD2	TRBV18	TRBJ2-1	NA	CASSPPGLAGAGEQFF	TGTGCCAGCTCACCACCGGGACTAGCGGGAGCGGGTGAGCAGTTCTTC
NA	TRBV28	TRBJ1-5	NA	CASSLKGGPRRSNQPQHF	TGTGCCAGCAGTTTGAAGGGCGGGCCAAGAAGAAGCAATCAGCCCCAGCATTTT
NA	TRBV6-6	TRBJ1-5	NA	CASSLGRDQPQHF	TGTGCCAGCAGCTTGGGGCGGGACCAGCCCCAGCATTTT
NA	TRBV2	TRBJ2-5	NA	CASSAPFSGGTKTQYF	TGTGCCAGCAGTGCCCCCTTCTCAGGGGGGACGAAGACCCAGTACTTC
TRBD1	TRBV7-8	TRBJ2-7	NA	CASSFGDRFYEQYF	TGTGCCAGCAGCTTCGGGGACAGGTTCTACGAGCAGTACTTC
NA	TRBV9	TRBJ2-1	NA	CASSGSRNMDYNEQFF	TGTGCCAGCAGCGGAAGCAGGAATATGGACTACAATGAGCAGTTCTTC
TRBD1	TRBV5-1	TRBJ1-1	NA	CASSLGMGQGADTEAFF	TGCGCCAGCAGCTTGGGGATGGGACAGGGGGCCGACACTGAAGCTTTCTTT
NA	TRBV27	TRBJ2-7	NA	CASSLRENYEQYF	TGTGCCAGCAGTTTACGGGAGAACTACGAGCAGTACTTC
TRBD1	TRBV6-5	TRBJ2-3	NA	CASSYRDSSTDTQYF	TGTGCCAGCAGTTACCGGGACAGCAGCACAGATACGCAGTATTTT
TRBD2	TRBV6-5	TRBJ2-3	once	CASSPPGGSTDTQYF	TGTGCCAGCAGTCCGCCGGGGGGGTCGACAGATACGCAGTATTTT
TRBD2	TRBV18	TRBJ2-3	NA	CASFQLAGAPSGPDTQYF	TGTGCCAGCTTTCAACTAGCGGGAGCGCCCTCTGGGCCAGATACGCAGTATTTT
NA	TRBV7-9	TRBJ1-4	NA	CASRNYRDRNEKLFF	TGTGCCAGCAGAAACTACAGGGACCGTAATGAAAAACTGTTTTTT
NA	TRBV19	TRBJ2-5	NA	CASSREGGNLETQYF	TGTGCCAGTAGCCGAGAGGGTGGCAACTTGGAGACCCAGTACTTC
NA	TRBV10-3	TRBJ1-2	few	CAVGDVRYTF	TGTGCCGTCGGAGACGTCCGCTACACCTTC
TRBD1	TRBV5-5	TRBJ1-4	NA	CASSPTTGVEKLFF	TGTGCCAGCAGCCCCACCACAGGGGTGGAAAAACTGTTTTTT
TRBD1	TRBV6-6	TRBJ2-7	NA	CASSLQGVYSYEQYF	TGTGCCAGCAGTTTACAGGGGGTATACTCCTACGAGCAGTACTTC
TRBD2	TRBV28	TRBJ2-5	many	CASRPGLAQETQYF	TGTGCCAGCCGACCTGGACTAGCCCAAGAGACCCAGTACTTC
NA	TRBV18	TRBJ1-1	NA	CASSPKGGQEAFF	TGTGCCAGCTCACCAAAGGGGGGGCAAGAAGCTTTCTTT
NA	TRBV21-1	TRBJ2-3	once	CASSKETSTDTQYF	TGTGCCAGCAGCAAAGAGACTAGCACAGATACGCAGTATTTT
TRBD1	TRBV30	TRBJ1-1	NA	CAWSAGTGNTEAFF	TGTGCCTGGAGCGCCGGGACAGGGAACACTGAAGCTTTCTTT
TRBD1	TRBV28	TRBJ1-5	NA	CASSFVRGGRGINYSNQPQHF	TGTGCCAGCAGCTTTGTTCGAGGGGGCCGGGGTATAAACTATAGCAATCAGCCCCAGCATTTT
NA	TRBV2	TRBJ2-1	NA	CASKAEQRNNEQFF	TGTGCCAGCAAGGCGGAGCAAAGGAACAATGAGCAGTTCTTC
NA	TRBV5-1	TRBJ2-4	NA	CASSLASGIQYF	TGCGCCAGCAGCTTGGCCTCGGGCATTCAGTACTTC
NA	TRBV30	TRBJ1-5	NA	CAWRGGYNQPQHF	TGTGCCTGGAGGGGGGGGTACAATCAGCCCCAGCATTTT
NA	TRBV5-4	TRBJ2-1	NA	CASSSTTGAHYNEQFF	TGTGCCAGCAGCTCAACCACGGGAGCACACTACAATGAGCAGTTCTTC
TRBD2	TRBV19	TRBJ2-1	NA	CASSIVPGGDYNEQFF	TGTGCCAGTAGTATAGTTCCGGGAGGGGACTACAATGAGCAGTTCTTC
NA	TRBV28	TRBJ1-4	NA	CASSQSPDGEKLFF	TGTGCCAGCAGTCAGTCACCCGACGGGGAAAAACTGTTTTTT
TRBD1	TRBV18	TRBJ2-5	NA	CASSPQGVQETQYF	TGTGCCAGCTCCCCACAGGGGGTTCAAGAGACCCAGTACTTC
TRBD1	TRBV19	TRBJ2-5	NA	CASSIAWDRGRETQYF	TGTGCCAGTAGTATTGCCTGGGACAGGGGAAGGGAGACCCAGTACTTC
NA	TRBV28	TRBJ2-1	few	CASSSGGGFGEQFF	TGTGCCAGCAGTTCGGGGGGCGGGTTCGGGGAGCAGTTCTTC
TRBD1	TRBV18	TRBJ1-2	NA	CASSPDRENYGYTF	TGTGCCAGCTCACCGGACAGGGAGAACTATGGCTACACCTTC
NA	TRBV7-3	TRBJ1-2	once	CASSLLAGPYGYTF	TGTGCCAGCAGCTTATTAGCAGGGCCCTATGGCTACACCTTC
NA	TRBV7-8	TRBJ1-1	once	CASSPSGTMNTEAFF	TGTGCCAGCAGCCCCTCCGGGACAATGAACACTGAAGCTTTCTTT
TRBD1	TRBV29-1	TRBJ2-1	NA	CSVEGRDRGGSEQFF	TGCAGCGTTGAGGGCCGGGACAGGGGCGGGAGTGAGCAGTTCTTC
NA	TRBV3-1/TRBV3-2	TRBJ2-1	NA	CASSQNARRGEQFF	TGTGCCAGCAGCCAAAATGCTAGGCGGGGTGAGCAGTTCTTC
NA	TRBV28	TRBJ1-5	NA	CASSLAQGSQPQHF	TGTGCCAGCAGTTTAGCCCAGGGTAGTCAGCCCCAGCATTTT
NA	TRBV2	TRBJ1-6	NA	CASRLGMGGYSSPLHF	TGTGCCAGCAGACTGGGTATGGGAGGGTACAGTTCACCCCTCCACTTT
TRBD1	TRBV18	TRBJ1-1	NA	CASSPPRQGAFF	TGTGCCAGCTCACCACCGAGACAGGGGGCTTTCTTT
NA	TRBV11-2	TRBJ2-3	NA	CASSLGLDTQYF	TGTGCCAGCAGCTTGGGCTTGGATACGCAGTATTTT
TRBD2	TRBV6-2/TRBV6-3	TRBJ2-5	NA	CASSYGGLAGQETQYF	TGTGCCAGCAGTTACGGGGGACTAGCGGGCCAAGAGACCCAGTACTTC
TRBD2	TRBV3-1/TRBV3-2	TRBJ2-7	few	CASSSESGRTYEQYF	TGTGCCAGCAGCTCCGAGTCCGGGAGGACCTACGAGCAGTACTTC
TRBD1	TRBV2	TRBJ1-1	NA	CASKGTANTEAFF	TGTGCCAGCAAAGGGACAGCGAACACTGAAGCTTTCTTT
TRBD1	TRBV6-5	TRBJ1-1	NA	CASSPPGQGHTEAFF	TGTGCCAGCAGTCCACCGGGACAGGGCCACACTGAAGCTTTCTTT
TRBD2	TRBV5-1	TRBJ2-1	NA	CASSLTLAGGDEQFF	TGCGCCAGCAGCCTGACACTAGCGGGGGGCGATGAGCAGTTCTTC
NA	TRBV2	TRBJ2-7	NA	CASSERRASYEQYF	TGTGCCAGCAGTGAACGGCGGGCCTCCTACGAGCAGTACTTC
NA	TRBV3-1/TRBV3-2	TRBJ1-2	once	CASSQGRAYYGYTF	TGTGCCAGCAGCCAAGGGAGGGCGTACTATGGCTACACCTTC
TRBD1	TRBV6-5	TRBJ1-2	NA	CASSYSNPGTGYGYTF	TGTGCCAGCAGTTACTCTAACCCCGGGACAGGGTATGGCTACACCTTC
NA	TRBV28	TRBJ2-7	NA	CASTTPPFDQYF	TGTGCCAGCACTACCCCCCCGTTCGATCAGTACTTC
NA	TRBV3-1/TRBV3-2	TRBJ2-1	NA	CASSLVFGTRLDNEQFF	TGTGCCAGCAGCCTCGTTTTTGGGACAAGATTAGACAATGAGCAGTTCTTC
NA	TRBV28	TRBJ1-5	NA	CASSYSGRSNQPQHF	TGTGCCAGCAGTTACAGTGGTAGGTCCAATCAGCCCCAGCATTTT
TRBD1	TRBV6-5	TRBJ2-7	NA	CASSYGPTGKYEQYF	TGTGCCAGCAGTTACGGGCCGACAGGGAAATACGAGCAGTACTTC
NA	TRBV5-1	TRBJ2-2	NA	CASKNVESPGELFF	TGCGCCAGCAAAAACGTAGAGTCCCCCGGGGAGCTGTTTTTT
NA	TRBV3-1/TRBV3-2	TRBJ2-1	NA	CASSPSFNYANSYNEQFF	TGTGCCAGCAGCCCGTCCTTTAACTACGCGAATTCCTACAATGAGCAGTTCTTC
TRBD1	TRBV27	TRBJ1-2	NA	CASSLNGGQGQGYTF	TGTGCCAGCAGTTTAAACGGTGGACAGGGGCAAGGCTACACCTTC